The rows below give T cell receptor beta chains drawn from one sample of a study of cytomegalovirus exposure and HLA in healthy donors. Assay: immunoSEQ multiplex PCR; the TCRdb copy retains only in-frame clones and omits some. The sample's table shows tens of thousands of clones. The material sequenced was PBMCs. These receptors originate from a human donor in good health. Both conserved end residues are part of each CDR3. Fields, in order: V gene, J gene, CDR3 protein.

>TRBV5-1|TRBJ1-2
CASSLRQGAYGYTF
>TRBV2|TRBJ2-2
CASSESGAGELFF
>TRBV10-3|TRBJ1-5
CAISESKVRGSNQPQHF
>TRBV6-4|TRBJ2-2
CASRPSGQGNTGELFF
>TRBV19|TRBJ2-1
CASSMGTGMNEQFF
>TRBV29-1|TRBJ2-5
CSIGEVGTQYF
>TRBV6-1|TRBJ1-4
CASSLMGGTNEKLFF
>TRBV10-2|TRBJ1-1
CASSEQGNTEAFF
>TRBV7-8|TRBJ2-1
CASSELASGKYNEQFF
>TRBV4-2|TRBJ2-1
CASSPLAGDFNEQFF
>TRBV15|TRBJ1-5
CATSSDDRGWLSNQPQHF
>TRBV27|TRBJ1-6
CARRSQGSLHF
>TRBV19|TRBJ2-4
CASFQGGAGNIQYF
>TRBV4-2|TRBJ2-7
CASSQGGTGDAYEQYF
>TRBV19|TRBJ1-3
CASTTVGHSGNTIYF
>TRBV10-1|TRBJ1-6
CAIPDRGSCSPLHF
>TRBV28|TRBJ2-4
CASPRDKENIQYF
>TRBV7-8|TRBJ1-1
CASSLVGQIQMLNTEAFF
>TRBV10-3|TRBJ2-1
CAIKRDNEQFF
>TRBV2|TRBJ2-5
CASSLRDRAETQYF
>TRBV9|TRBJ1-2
CASSVRDGTFNYGYTF
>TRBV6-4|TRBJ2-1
CASSDSKRGSNEQFF
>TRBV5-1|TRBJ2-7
CASSLEQVYEQYF
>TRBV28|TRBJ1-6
CASSSSPGKSPLHF
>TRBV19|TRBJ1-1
CASIPPGGPEAFF
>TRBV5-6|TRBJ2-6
CASSLASHSGANVLTF
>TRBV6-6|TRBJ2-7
CASSFLTGSYEQYF
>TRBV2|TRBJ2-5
CASRIDRETQYF
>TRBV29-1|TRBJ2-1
CSVEDRELAVAYNEQFF
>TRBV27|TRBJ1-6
CASRGQGASPLHF
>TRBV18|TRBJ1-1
CASSPPPGLNTEAFF
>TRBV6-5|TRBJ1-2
CASRRQANYGYTF
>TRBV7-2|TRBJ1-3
CASSLGVAGNTIYF
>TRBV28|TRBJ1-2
CASRSDRAVNYGYTF
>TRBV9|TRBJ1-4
CASSVAPATNEKLFF
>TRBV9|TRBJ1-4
CASSVSGDREKLFF
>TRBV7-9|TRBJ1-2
CASSAPGTGNYGYTF
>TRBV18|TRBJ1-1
CASSGGMNTEAFF
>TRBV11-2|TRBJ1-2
CASSLDSYGYTF
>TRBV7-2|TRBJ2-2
CASSFSGGYTGELFF
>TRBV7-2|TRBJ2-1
CASSLASGGALNEQFF
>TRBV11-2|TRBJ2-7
CASSLVGQLYEQYF
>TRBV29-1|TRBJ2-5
CSVDYLKEAQYF
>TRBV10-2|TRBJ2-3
CASSDSSPNTQYF
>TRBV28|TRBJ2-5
CASRTPTGWETQYF
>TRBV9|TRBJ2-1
CASSYSGTGVYNEQFF
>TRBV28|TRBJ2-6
CASEFRQGRAGANVLTF
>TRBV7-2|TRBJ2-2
CASSTNQAGGRLFF